These 14 T cell receptor beta chains were all obtained from the same sample, sequenced in a study of blood T cell repertoires in COVID-19. The assay was immunoSEQ multiplex PCR, and TCRdb's table has in-frame clones only and misses some. Of some 160,000 clones in the sample, around 85% were seen once. Sequencing was done on a sample of peripheral blood. These receptors were taken from an older woman with acute or convalescent COVID-19.

This clone came up a few times. The chain is built from TRBV15 and TRBJ1-5; D is perhaps TRBD1 (6 bases). This CDR3 spans 14 amino acids. V lost 5 bases, J lost 5 bases, and 13 bases lay in between. Germline V gives CDR1 LNHNV, CDR2 YYDKDF (reference sequence). The CDR3 DNA reads as TGTGCCACCAGCGCGGACAGCCAACATCAGCCCCAGCATTTT. Its translation: CATSADSQHQPQHF.

The V and J genes are TRBV5-8 and TRBJ1-1, with no clear D. CDR3 length: 13 residues. Germline CDR1 is SGHTS and CDR2 is YDEGEE. Trimming took 0 bases from V and 1 from J, leaving 4 bases between them. CDR3 loop: CASSLAPNTEAFF. CDR3 sequence (DNA): TGTGCCAGCAGCTTGGCTCCGAACACTGAAGCTTTCTTT.

The rearrangement joins TRBV30 to TRBJ1-2, with 8 bases identical to TRBD1. The CDR3 runs to 15 residues. The trim removed 8 bases at V and 5 bases at J, leaving 16 bases unmatched. CDR1 and CDR2 (germline): GTSNPN, SVGIG (reference sequence). Here the CDR3 DNA reads TGTGCCGGGGAGATAGGGACAGGCCAAATTTATGGCTACACCTTC. Its protein is CAGEIGTGQIYGYTF.

The chain combines TRBV10-3 with TRBJ1-2; 10 nucleotides agree with TRBD1. Germline V CDR1 and CDR2: ENHRY, SYGVKD. The CDR3 length is 15 residues. The V segment lost 6 bases and the J segment 4 bases; nucleotides outside the gene matches: 8. In nucleotides, the CDR3 is TGTGCCATCAGGGCCGGGACAGGGGTAGGCTATGGCTACACCTTC. This sequence encodes CAIRAGTGVGYGYTF.

V is TRBV19 and J is TRBJ1-1; TRBD1 might be the D (6 bases). Germline CDR1 is LNHDA and CDR2 is SQIVND (reference sequence). Trimming took off 4 bases at V and 0 bases at J, with 12 bases between the two ends. This CDR3 is built from 15 residues. CDR3 coding DNA: TGTGCCAGTAGTACCCGGACAGTTATGAACACTGAAGCTTTCTTT. Amino acids: CASSTRTVMNTEAFF.

This clone occurred once. This chain connects TRBV6-2 or TRBV6-3 to TRBJ2-2, with TRBD2 matching 7 bases. J was trimmed by 2 bases and V by 5 bases; bases with no gene match: 2. This CDR3 is 14 amino acids long. Germline V gene lookup returns CDR1 MNHEY and CDR2 SVGEGT. CDR3 region: CASSGDYNTGELFF. The CDR3 nucleotides read TGTGCCAGCAGTGGGGACTACAACACCGGGGAGCTGTTTTTT.

The V and J genes are TRBV12-5 and TRBJ2-7; 8 bases fit TRBD1. Germline V gene lookup returns CDR1 LGHNT and CDR2 FRNRAP. The CDR3 has 13 amino acids. J was trimmed by 4 bases and V by 6 bases; bases with no gene match: 5. The CDR3 coding sequence is TGTGCTAGTGGGAGGACAGGGAGTTACGAGCAGTACTTC. The encoded protein is CASGRTGSYEQYF.

The CDR3 is CASSGTSGVEGFF. In DNA, the CDR3 is TGTGCCAGCAGCGGGACTAGCGGAGTTGAGGGGTTCTTC. The chain combines TRBV4-2 with TRBJ2-1, with 11 bases lining up with TRBD2. The CDR3 contains 13 residues. The J segment lost 15 bases and the V segment lost 5 bases, leaving 9 bases of the junction unmatched. The germline V gene encodes CDR1 LGHNA and CDR2 YNFKEQ.

V gene TRBV5-1 combines with J gene TRBJ1-4; 10 positions agree with TRBD1. V lost 1 base and J lost 0; bases outside the gene matches: 3. CDR1 is SGHRS, CDR2 YFSETQ, per germline. The CDR3 consists of 17 residues. Written as DNA, the CDR3 is TGCGCCAGCAGCTTGTTCGGACAGGGGGCAACTAATGAAAAACTGTTTTTT. This encodes CASSLFGQGATNEKLFF.

V and J are TRBV5-8 and TRBJ1-5; possible D gene TRBD1, 6 bases. Trimming removed 4 bases from V and 0 bases from J, with 8 bases in between. The V gene's germline CDR1 is SGHTS and CDR2 YDEGEE. The CDR3 has 14 amino acids. The CDR3 here is CASSGGLSNQPQHF. The CDR3 coding sequence is TGTGCCAGCAGCGGGGGCCTTAGCAATCAGCCCCAGCATTTT.

The CDR3 sequence: CASSIRGRGWFGNTIYF. The CDR3, as DNA: TGTGCCAGTAGTATTAGGGGCAGGGGGTGGTTCGGAAACACCATATATTTT. The genes are TRBV19 and TRBJ1-3; 7 positions match TRBD1. The length of the CDR3 is 17 residues. Losses at the gene ends were 3 bases for V and 4 bases for J; bases not matched to a gene: 12. The V gene's germline CDR1 is LNHDA and CDR2 SQIVND (reference sequence).

V usage is TRBV11-3 and J usage is TRBJ1-5; TRBD1 agrees at 8 bases. The CDR3 is 18 residues long. Germline trimming cut 4 bases from V and 5 bases from J; bases unmatched to any gene: 16. The germline V gene encodes CDR1 SGHNT and CDR2 YENEEA. CDR3 amino acids: CASSSLALGQGWDQPQHF. In DNA form, the CDR3 reads TGTGCCAGCAGCTCATTGGCCCTCGGACAGGGATGGGATCAGCCCCAGCATTTT.

The rearrangement uses TRBV11-2 and TRBJ1-1; D is unclear. The germline gives CDR1 SGHAT, CDR2 FQNNGV. Deletions cut 1 base from V and 0 bases from J, with 3 bases between. This CDR3 comprises 13 residues. This CDR3 reads CASSLVMNTEAFF. The CDR3 bases are TGTGCCAGCAGCTTAGTCATGAACACTGAAGCTTTCTTT.

The gene calls are TRBV6-5 and TRBJ1-2; TRBD1 matches 7 bases. Trimming cost V 4 bases and J 4 bases; bases outside gene matches: 6. Germline V gene lookup returns CDR1 MNHEY and CDR2 SVGAGI. This CDR3 has 14 amino acids. Written as DNA, the CDR3 is TGTGCCAGCAGTTTACGGACAGGCGTCTATGGCTACACCTTC. Its translation is CASSLRTGVYGYTF.